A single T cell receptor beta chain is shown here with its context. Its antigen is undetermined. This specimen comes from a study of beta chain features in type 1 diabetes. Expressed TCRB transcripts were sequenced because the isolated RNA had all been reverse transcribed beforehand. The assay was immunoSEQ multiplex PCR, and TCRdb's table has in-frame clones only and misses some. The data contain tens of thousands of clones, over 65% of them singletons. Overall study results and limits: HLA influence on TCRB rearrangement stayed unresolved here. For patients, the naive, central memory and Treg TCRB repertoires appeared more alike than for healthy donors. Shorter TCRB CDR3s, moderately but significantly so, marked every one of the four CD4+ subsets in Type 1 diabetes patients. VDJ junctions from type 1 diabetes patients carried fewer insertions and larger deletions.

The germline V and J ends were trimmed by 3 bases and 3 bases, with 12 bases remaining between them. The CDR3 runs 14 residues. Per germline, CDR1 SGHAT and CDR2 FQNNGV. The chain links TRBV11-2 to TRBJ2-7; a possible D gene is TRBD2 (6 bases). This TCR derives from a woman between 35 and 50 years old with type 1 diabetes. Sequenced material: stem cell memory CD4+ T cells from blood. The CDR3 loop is CASSFKGTHYEQYF. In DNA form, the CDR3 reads TGTGCCAGCAGCTTCAAGGGGACTCACTACGAGCAGTACTTC. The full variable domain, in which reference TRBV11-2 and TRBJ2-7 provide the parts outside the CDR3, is EAGVAQSPRYKIIEKRQSVAFWCNPISGHATLYWYQQILGQGPKLLIQFQNNGVVDDSQLPKDRFSAERLKGVDSTLKIQPAKLEDSAVYLCASSFKGTHYEQYFGPGTRLTVT.